This T cell receptor beta chain was sequenced for a study of memory CD4+ T cells and cytomegalovirus serostatus. Study-wide results and caveats: CD4+ memory repertoires contained about 40% of the 164 reported CMV TCRbeta sequences. Median bootstrapped AUC for CMV status was around 0.95 originally, roughly 0.92 US-trained. The CMV-associated TCR signature appears largely within the CD4+ memory repertoire.

Single viable CD3+CD4+CD8-CD45RO+ cells were sorted as the memory CD4+ T cells. Clones were read by immunoSEQ multiplex PCR, and TCRdb kept only the in-frame ones, dropping some. The table records under 35,000 clones, about three quarters of them present only once. CDR1 SNHLY and CDR2 FYNNEI come from the germline V gene. The CDR3 contains 16 residues. V lost 1 base to trimming and J lost 2 bases; unmatched junction nucleotides: 4. The sample holds a few counts of this clone. Its antigen remains unknown. Material for sequencing was memory CD4+ T cells from blood. The V and J genes are TRBV2 and TRBJ1-5; TRBD1 agrees at 8 bases. This TCR came from an adult in good health and CMV-seronegative. Some clones in this sample may be carry-over from other donors' samples. CDR3 coding DNA: TGTGCCAGCAGTGAAGGGCAGGGGGCACGCAATCAGCCCCAGCATTTT. Translated: CASSEGQGARNQPQHF.